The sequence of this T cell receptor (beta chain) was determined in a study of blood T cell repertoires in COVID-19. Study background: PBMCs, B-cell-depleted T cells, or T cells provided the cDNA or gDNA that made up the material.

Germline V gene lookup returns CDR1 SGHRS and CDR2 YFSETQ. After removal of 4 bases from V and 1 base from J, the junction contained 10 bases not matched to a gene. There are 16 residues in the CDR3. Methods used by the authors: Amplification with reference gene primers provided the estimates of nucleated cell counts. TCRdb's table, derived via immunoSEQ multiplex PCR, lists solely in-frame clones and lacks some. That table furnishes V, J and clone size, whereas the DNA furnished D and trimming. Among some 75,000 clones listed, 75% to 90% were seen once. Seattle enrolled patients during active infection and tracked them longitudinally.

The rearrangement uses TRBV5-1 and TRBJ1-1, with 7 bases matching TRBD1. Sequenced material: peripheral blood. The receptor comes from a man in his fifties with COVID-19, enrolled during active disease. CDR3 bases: TGCGCCAGCAGCGCCAGACAGGGAGAAGGGAACACTGAAGCTTTCTTT. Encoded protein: CASSARQGEGNTEAFF.